These T cell receptor beta chains were read from a single sample in a study of T cells after yellow fever vaccination. TCRdb re-called the 5' RACE reads through MiXCR, storing one row per CDR3 protein. The table lists under 300,000 distinct CDR3 sequences, 13% of them singletons, with 0.4% to 0.55% in the top ten. Sequences were derived from CD4+ T cells sorted from PBMCs, sampled 45 days after the yellow fever booster vaccination. These receptors came from a man younger than 45 who received the YFV17D yellow fever vaccine. Each CDR3 is given with its conserved first and last residue. Fields, in order: D gene, J gene, clone size, V gene, CDR3 DNA, CDR3 protein. The D gene is left open where the match is weak. Not every row has a clone size; where given, it reads once, few, many or a size class.

. TRBJ2-3 few TRBV7-2 TGTGCCAGCAGCTTAGAGGGTCGGACCCCAGGGGAGTATTTT CASSLEGRTPGEYF
TRBD2 TRBJ2-7 few TRBV5-1 TGCGCCAGCAGCCCTAGCGGGACGTCCTACGAGCAGTACTTC CASSPSGTSYEQYF
. TRBJ1-1 . TRBV28 TGTGCCAGCAAACCCTCACGGCTGGTAGAAGCTTTCTTT CASKPSRLVEAFF
TRBD1 TRBJ1-4 . TRBV5-1 TGCGCCAGCAGCCCCGGGGACAGGAGGAATGAAAAACTGTTTTTT CASSPGDRRNEKLFF
. TRBJ1-6 . TRBV20-1 TGCAGTGCTAGCCAGACGGCCAATTCACCCCTCCACTTT CSASQTANSPLHF
. TRBJ2-7 . TRBV19 TGTGCCAGTAGTATAATGGGCAAGGAAAAGTACTTC CASSIMGKEKYF
. TRBJ2-4 . TRBV7-2 TGTGCCAGCAGCTTAGAGCGGATTTTAGCCAAAAACATTCAGTACTTC CASSLERILAKNIQYF
. TRBJ2-7 . TRBV4-3 TGCGCCAGCAGCCAAGATAGTCAGGGCCTCTACGAGCAGTACTTC CASSQDSQGLYEQYF
. TRBJ1-1 few TRBV7-2 TGTGCCAGCAAGATAGCCCAGGGGACGGCTGAAGCTTTCTTT CASKIAQGTAEAFF
. TRBJ2-3 . TRBV10-3 TGTGCCATCAGTGAGTCCGCGCGGATAGCGGTAGAAGATACGCAGTATTTT CAISESARIAVEDTQYF